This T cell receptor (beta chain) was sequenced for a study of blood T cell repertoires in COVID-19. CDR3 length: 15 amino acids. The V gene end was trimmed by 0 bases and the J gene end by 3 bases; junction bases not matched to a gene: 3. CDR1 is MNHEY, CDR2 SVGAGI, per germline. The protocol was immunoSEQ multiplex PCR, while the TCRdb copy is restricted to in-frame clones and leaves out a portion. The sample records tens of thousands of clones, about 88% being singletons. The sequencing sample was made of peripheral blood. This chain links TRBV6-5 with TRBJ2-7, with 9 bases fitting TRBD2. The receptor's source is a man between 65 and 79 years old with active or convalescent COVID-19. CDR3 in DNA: TGTGCCAGCAGTTACTCGACTAGCGGATACTACGAGCAGTACTTC. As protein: CASSYSTSGYYEQYF.